This T cell receptor (beta chain) was observed in a study of blood T cell repertoires in COVID-19. TCRdb's table, derived via immunoSEQ multiplex PCR, lists solely in-frame clones and lacks some. The sample includes about 27,000 clones, approximately 80% seen only once; the top ten take more than 40%. Germline-derived CDR1 and CDR2 are SGHDN and FVKESK. The CDR3 length is 14 residues. With 5 bases clipped from V and 6 bases from J, the junction kept 9 bases outside the gene matches. The sample comprised peripheral blood. This chain links TRBV14 with TRBJ1-2; TRBD1 matches at 7 bases. The TCR was taken from a woman older than 75 with acute or convalescent COVID-19. Here the CDR3 reads CASSYGTARDGYTF. DNA for the CDR3: TGTGCCAGCAGCTACGGGACAGCCAGGGATGGCTACACCTTC.